A selection of T cell receptor beta chains follows, all from one sample in a study of T cells in Graves' hyperthyroidism and ophthalmopathy. Each CDR3 protein is one row after TCRdb ran MiXCR on the multiplex PCR reads. The table lists nearly 750,000 distinct CDR3 sequences, under 45% of them singletons, with more than 25% in the top ten. The material sequenced was blood. The receptor source for this set is a woman aged 40 to 49 with Graves' hyperthyroidism. Each CDR3 is given without its conserved first and last residue. A D gene is named only where the DNA matches it firmly.

D | V | length | CDR3
NA | TRBV29-1 | 12 | SVVSRTANTEAF
NA | TRBV4-3 | 13 | ASSWLSTINYGYT
NA | TRBV5-6 | 14 | ASSLSQGSFNQPQH
NA | TRBV29-1 | 10 | SVAGAVYEQY
NA | TRBV6-5 | 12 | ASSYPRGVTEAF
NA | TRBV5-1 | 14 | ASSLATDSLFYEQY
NA | TRBV10-2 | 11 | ASRAGTNYGYT
NA | TRBV19 | 13 | ASSIGRVSTEPQH
TRBD2 | TRBV7-2 | 12 | ASSRTSETYEQY
TRBD1 | TRBV6-5 | 13 | ASRPGTGFNEKLF
NA | TRBV7-3 | 13 | ASSLTGGSSEKLF
NA | TRBV5-1 | 10 | ASSQFDGELF
TRBD1 | TRBV29-1 | 13 | SVVTGGWGNSEAF
NA | TRBV19 | 9 | ASSNAGELF
NA | TRBV7-9 | 11 | ASSLSQHEKLF
NA | TRBV7-6 | 14 | ASSLDPGQGTDTQY
NA | TRBV10-3 | 11 | AIRGRETDTQY
NA | TRBV6-5 | 13 | ASSSPIRVTGELF
NA | TRBV19 | 11 | ASSLQGNTEAF
NA | TRBV19 | 13 | ASSTDHGRENTIY
TRBD1 | TRBV29-1 | 12 | SVNRGTGSTEAF
NA | TRBV5-5 | 12 | ASSFLQASYEQY
NA | TRBV10-3 | 12 | AIRGGPKEYGYT
NA | TRBV28 | 13 | ASSAQGTAGETQY
NA | TRBV4-3 | 13 | ASSQGQGDFYEQY
TRBD1 | TRBV6-5 | 13 | ASSYLGTGGETQY
NA | TRBV7-8 | 12 | ASSLAGTPYEQY
TRBD2 | TRBV6-5 | 14 | ASSLSGGPNYYEQY
NA | TRBV28 | 11 | ASSFQLGYEQY
NA | TRBV20-1 | 11 | SARENSNQPQH
TRBD2 | TRBV20-1 | 13 | SAMGLAGSTDTQY
TRBD2 | TRBV14 | 11 | ASSHSGGGEQY
NA | TRBV6-5 | 14 | ASSPTGTLSWYGYT
TRBD1 | TRBV20-1 | 13 | SASDGTGLNYGYT
TRBD2 | TRBV7-9 | 16 | ASSPGLAGGSKYYEQY
TRBD2 | TRBV20-1 | 13 | SARLAGGSLGEQY
TRBD2 | TRBV9 | 14 | ASSVAGLAGKETQY
NA | TRBV10-3 | 12 | AISEGGTGYEQY
NA | TRBV15 | 13 | ATSRDLFPVYGYT
NA | TRBV7-6 | 12 | ASSLVSGANVLT
TRBD1 | TRBV7-9 | 14 | ASSAARTGENYGYT
NA | TRBV20-1 | 13 | SARDLERIRETQY
NA | TRBV7-8 | 12 | ASSYPGHGYGYT
TRBD2 | TRBV2 | 12 | ASSDGTSVNEQF
NA | TRBV7-9 | 11 | ASSLAETQPQH
TRBD2 | TRBV7-6 | 14 | ASSLAPGGQGDEQY